Each of the 19 T cell receptor beta chains below was sequenced from the same sample in a study of T cell responses to AZD1222 COVID-19 vaccine. Clones were sequenced by immunoSEQ multiplex PCR, and TCRdb holds only the in-frame ones, with some missing. The sample has 95,000 to 130,000 clones, about 90% seen once. The sample was peripheral blood, taken 28 days after the second AZD1222 dose. The receptors originated from an adult who received the AZD1222 COVID-19 vaccine.

This chain links TRBV7-2 with TRBJ2-7; 11 nucleotides match TRBD2. Germline V lookup: CDR1 SGHTA, CDR2 FQGNSA. The trim removed 6 bases at V and 3 bases at J, leaving 1 base unmatched. The CDR3 runs 13 residues. CDR3 loop: CASRTSGNYEQYF. CDR3 coding DNA: TGTGCCAGCAGGACTAGCGGGAACTACGAGCAGTACTTC.

Only one count was recorded for this clone. The chain uses TRBV28 and TRBJ2-1; 9 positions match TRBD2. The CDR3 loop spans 14 amino acids. J gave up 6 bases and V 3 bases, and 3 bases lay outside the gene matches. Germline values: CDR1 MDHEN, CDR2 SYDVKM. The DNA for the CDR3 is TGTGCCAGCAGTTTGGGACTAGCTGGCAATGAGCAGTTCTTC. Encoded protein: CASSLGLAGNEQFF.

This clone occurred once. The chain couples TRBV2 to TRBJ1-5, with D possibly being TRBD1 (5 bases). Trimming took 4 bases from V and 0 from J, leaving 7 bases between them. This CDR3 has 14 residues. Germline CDR1 reads SNHLY; CDR2 reads FYNNEI. The CDR3 nucleotides read TGTGCCAGCAGTGGACAGTATAGCAATCAGCCCCAGCATTTT. This sequence encodes CASSGQYSNQPQHF.

The chain joins TRBV27 to TRBJ1-1; D unresolved. CDR1 and CDR2 from the germline V gene are MNHEY and SMNVEV (reference sequence). V was pared by 3 bases and J by 7 bases, with 6 bases between. The CDR3 contains 11 residues. The CDR3 region is CASSFGSEAFF. The CDR3 nucleotides are TGTGCCAGCAGTTTTGGGAGTGAAGCTTTCTTT.

The chain carries TRBV4-1 and TRBJ1-6; D is ambiguous. The CDR3 covers 18 residues. CDR1 is MGHRA, CDR2 YSYEKL, per germline. The germline V and J ends were trimmed by 1 base and 8 bases, with 21 bases remaining between them. The DNA for the CDR3 is TGCGCCAGCAGCCAAGTGAATATGGGGTTCGTGAGGGATTCACCCCTCCACTTT. It yields the protein CASSQVNMGFVRDSPLHF.

The chain joins TRBV7-2 to TRBJ2-1; 9 nucleotides align to TRBD1. Germline lookup yields CDR1 SGHTA and CDR2 FQGNSA. There are 16 residues in the CDR3. V shed 5 bases and J 5 bases; nucleotides not matched to a gene: 10. For the CDR3, the DNA is TGTGCCAGCAGCCTGGCCGGGACAGGGAACGACAATGAGCAGTTCTTC. The encoded protein is CASSLAGTGNDNEQFF.

The chain recombines TRBV11-2 with TRBJ1-2; no definite D call. CDR3 length equals 16 residues. Germline V gene sequence: CDR1 SGHAT, CDR2 FQNNGV. V dropped 1 base and J dropped 6 bases, with 18 bases sitting between them. CDR3 coding DNA: TGTGCCAGCAGCTTAGGTTCCGGGTGGCAGGAAGATGGCTACACCTTC. Translation: CASSLGSGWQEDGYTF.

The V call is TRBV28, the J call TRBJ1-2; 7 bases are a match to TRBD1. Germline V gene sequence: CDR1 MDHEN, CDR2 SYDVKM. This CDR3 is built from 13 residues. Losses at the gene ends were 5 bases for V and 7 bases for J; bases not matched to a gene: 7. The CDR3 loop reads CASSTGAQGGYTF. CDR3 nucleotide sequence: TGTGCCAGCAGTACAGGGGCTCAAGGTGGCTACACCTTC.

This chain joins TRBV10-3 and TRBJ1-2; TRBD1 matches 7 bases. Germline V gives CDR1 ENHRY, CDR2 SYGVKD. V lost 0 bases, J lost 7 bases, and 5 bases stayed unmatched. This CDR3 is built from 14 residues. The DNA for the CDR3 is TGTGCCATCAGTGAGTCGGGGACAGCTGGTGGCTACACCTTC. This encodes CAISESGTAGGYTF.

The CDR3 DNA reads TGTGCCAGCTCACCAACTAGCGGGTCCTACGAGCAGTACTTC. Translation gives CASSPTSGSYEQYF. V is TRBV18 and J is TRBJ2-7; 9 bases fit TRBD2. Germline CDR1 and CDR2: KGHSH and LQKENI. Unmatched junction bases numbered 0, after V lost 2 bases and J lost 1 base. The CDR3 has 14 residues. Variable domain in full (rest from reference TRBV18 and TRBJ2-7): NAGVMQNPRHLVRRRGQEARLRCSPMKGHSHVYWYRQLPEEGLKFMVYLQKENIIDESGMPKERFSAEFPKEGPSILRIQQVVRGDSAAYFCASSPTSGSYEQYFGPGTRLTVT.

The CDR3: CGFFSGNTIYF. Here the CDR3 DNA reads TGTGGGTTCTTCTCTGGAAACACCATATATTTT. The chain is built from TRBV30 and TRBJ1-3, with unresolved D. The CDR3 is made up of 11 amino acids. Germline CDR1 GTSNPN, CDR2 SVGIG (reference sequence).

The chain combines TRBV7-2 with TRBJ2-7; 8 nucleotides match TRBD2. After removal of 1 base from V and 3 bases from J, the junction contained 8 bases not matched to a gene. The CDR3 loop spans 16 amino acids. Germline V gives CDR1 SGHTA, CDR2 FQGNSA. DNA of the CDR3: TGTGCCAGCAGCTTAGTGGCTAGCGGGCCCTACTACGAGCAGTACTTC. Translating it yields CASSLVASGPYYEQYF.

V usage is TRBV6-5 and J usage is TRBJ1-1, with 10 bases matching TRBD1. J gave up 5 bases and V 2 bases, and 5 bases lay outside the gene matches. The germline CDR1 and CDR2 sequences are MNHEY and SVGAGI. CDR3 length: 15 amino acids. The CDR3: CASSYDRGRRTEAFF. The CDR3 nucleotides read TGTGCCAGCAGTTACGACAGGGGGCGCCGAACTGAAGCTTTCTTT.

This sequence joins TRBV18 and TRBJ2-2; D gene uncertain. The CDR3 runs 15 residues. In germline, CDR1 is KGHSH, CDR2 LQKENI. Trimming removed 3 bases at V and 4 bases at J, with 12 bases between. The CDR3 here is CASSPGPRGTGELFF. The CDR3 nucleotides are TGTGCCAGCTCACCCGGCCCTCGTGGCACCGGGGAGCTGTTTTTT.

The chain joins TRBV9 to TRBJ1-1; perhaps TRBD1 as D (6 bases). CDR3 length: 15 amino acids. Germline V gives CDR1 SGDLS, CDR2 YYNGEE. With 6 bases removed from V and 5 bases from J, the gap between germline ends came to 20 bases. CDR3 in amino acids: CASTMAVGGRTEAFF. As DNA, the CDR3 is TGTGCCAGCACCATGGCGGTCGGGGGGCGAACTGAAGCTTTCTTT.

The J gene is TRBJ2-3, the V gene TRBV6-6; possibly TRBD2 for D (6 bases). This CDR3 is built from 14 residues. Germline V lookup: CDR1 MNHNY, CDR2 SVGAGI (reference sequence). V was clipped by 7 bases and J by 3 bases, with 14 bases between them. CDR3 sequence: CASTASGLTDTQYF. CDR3 DNA sequence: TGTGCCAGCACCGCATCCGGACTAACAGATACGCAGTATTTT.

The chain uses TRBV7-3 and TRBJ2-6; the D is unclear. Germline CDR1 reads SGHTA; CDR2 reads FQGTGA. Trimming took 2 bases from V and 6 from J, leaving 14 bases between them. The CDR3 runs to 16 residues. In DNA form, the CDR3 reads TGTGCCAGCAGCTTACATCCGTCCTCGGTGGCCAACGTCCTGACTTTC. Protein product: CASSLHPSSVANVLTF.

V is TRBV9 and J is TRBJ2-2; D not resolved. Germline V gene data show CDR1 as SGDLS and CDR2 as YYNGEE. V was shortened by 3 bases and J by 7 bases, with 13 bases between the two germline ends. The CDR3 extends over 14 amino acids. The DNA of the CDR3 is TGTGCCAGCAGCGATCGGATAGCTGACGGGGAGCTGTTTTTT. Translated, it gives CASSDRIADGELFF.

This clone was picked up one time. The CDR3 sequence is CASSDSTNEKLFF. CDR3 in DNA: TGCGCCAGCAGTGACTCAACTAATGAAAAACTGTTTTTT. This chain links TRBV10-1 with TRBJ1-4; D call uncertain. This CDR3 has 13 amino acids. Trimming took 3 bases from V and 0 from J, leaving 2 bases between them. Looked up from germline, CDR1 is WNHNN and CDR2 is SYGVQD (reference sequence).